This entry concerns a single T cell receptor (beta chain). This sample stems from a study of control samples from healthy donors and cancer patients. TCRdb's table, derived via immunoSEQ multiplex PCR, lists solely in-frame clones and lacks some. The sample consists of 120,000 or so clones, about 95% of them appearing once. The CDR3 covers 16 residues. The germline gives CDR1 KGHDR, CDR2 SFDVKD. V was clipped by 4 bases and J by 5 bases, with 19 bases between them. Specimen: blood. V gene TRBV24-1 combines with J gene TRBJ2-5; TRBD2 is a possible D gene (5 bases). The TCR comes from a young man in good health. The CDR3 DNA reads as TGTGCCACCAGTGAGGAAGGGCTAGCATCGATGGAGACCCAGTACTTC. It codes for CATSEEGLASMETQYF.